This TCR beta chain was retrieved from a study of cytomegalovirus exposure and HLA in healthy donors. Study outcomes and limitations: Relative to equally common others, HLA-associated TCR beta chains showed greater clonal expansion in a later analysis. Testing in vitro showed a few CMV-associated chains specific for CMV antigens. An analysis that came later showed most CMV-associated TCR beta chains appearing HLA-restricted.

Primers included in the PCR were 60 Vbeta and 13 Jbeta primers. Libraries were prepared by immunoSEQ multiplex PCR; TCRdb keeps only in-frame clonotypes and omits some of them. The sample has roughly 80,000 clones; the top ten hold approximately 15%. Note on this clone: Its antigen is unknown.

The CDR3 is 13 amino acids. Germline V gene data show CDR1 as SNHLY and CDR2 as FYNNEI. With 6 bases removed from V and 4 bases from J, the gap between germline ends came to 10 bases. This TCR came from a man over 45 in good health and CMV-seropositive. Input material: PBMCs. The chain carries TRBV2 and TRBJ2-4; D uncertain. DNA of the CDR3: TGTGCCAGCAGGGGCGCCAGGAAAAACATTCAGTACTTC. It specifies CASRGARKNIQYF.